This T cell receptor beta chain comes out of a study of identical twins. CDR1 and CDR2 from the germline V gene are MNHNS and SASEGT. This CDR3 contains 14 residues. The trim removed 5 bases at V and 6 bases at J, leaving 9 bases unmatched. TCRdb reprocessed the 5' RACE reads with MiXCR, giving one entry per CDR3 protein. The table has 550,000 to 700,000 distinct CDR3 sequences, over 20% seen once; the top ten hold roughly 4.3%. The data were also submitted as part of a second study, on T cells expressing NK-cell markers.

The sample was PBMCs. V is TRBV6-1 and J is TRBJ2-5, with TRBD2 matching 7 bases. This TCR derives from a woman between 18 and 29 years old in good health. CDR3 amino acids: CASSRDAGRQTQYF. DNA for the CDR3: TGTGCCAGCAGTCGCGACGCCGGGAGGCAGACCCAGTACTTC.